This TCR beta chain is drawn from a study of TIL therapy for anti-PD-1-resistant metastatic lung cancer. The overall study: By whole-exome sequencing, median non-synonymous tumor mutation burden was around 1.4 mutations per megabase.

Sequencing used immunoSEQ v3. Here immunoSEQ multiplex PCR was the method, and the copy in TCRdb shows in-frame clones only, minus some. The data show roughly 58,000 clones, with roughly four fifths seen just once and about 2.8% held by the top ten. The germline V and J ends were trimmed by 0 bases and 3 bases, with 6 bases remaining between them. Germline V CDR1 and CDR2: SEHNR, FQNEAQ (reference sequence). The CDR3 spans 14 residues. Described time point: pre-treatment sample, taken before nivolumab and TIL therapy. This TCR was recovered from a person between 30 and 80 years old with non-small cell lung cancer. The material sequenced was blood, taken at baseline. The chain recombines TRBV7-9 with TRBJ1-3; perhaps TRBD1 as D (5 bases). Here the CDR3 DNA reads TGTGCCAGCAGCTTAGCCAGGGTTGGAAACACCATATATTTT. It yields the protein CASSLARVGNTIYF.